The entry below gives a single TCR beta chain sequence along with its context. No antigen is known for it. The PCR was carried out with 60 Vbeta primers and 13 Jbeta primers. Method: immunoSEQ multiplex PCR; TCRdb's copy keeps in-frame clones and lacks some. The sample has approximately 91,000 clones, about two thirds seen once; the top ten hold roughly 1.2%. These data are taken from a study of cytomegalovirus exposure and HLA in healthy donors. Overall study results and limits: The classifier was said to identify cytomegalovirus status with high specificity and sensitivity. CMV serostatus alone was available as immune exposure information. Sequencing likely caused a cluster of highly shared sequence variants.

Germline V gives CDR1 MDHEN, CDR2 SYDVKM. V lost 2 bases and J 7 bases, leaving 11 bases between the germline ends. This CDR3 is built from 14 residues. The gene calls are TRBV28 and TRBJ1-4; D possibly corresponds to TRBD1 (6 bases). Sequencing input: PBMCs. The clonotype comes from a female donor in good health and CMV-seronegative. CDR3: CASSLGGGGEKLFF. The CDR3 coding sequence is TGTGCCAGCAGTTTAGGGGGCGGGGGTGAAAAACTGTTTTTT.